This T cell receptor beta chain was sequenced in a study of blood T cells in healthy people across ages. Study results and caveats: The study could not conclusively compare naive and antigen-experienced cells, given its unsorted PBMCs. Significant beta diversity loss was already apparent by age roughly 43, declining roughly linearly.

With a J-beta primer mix and a sample-barcoded 5' primer, a second PCR ran roughly 6 to 12 cycles. TCRdb re-called the 5' RACE reads through MiXCR, storing one row per CDR3 protein. The data contain 550,000 to 650,000 distinct CDR3 sequences, 25% to 30% of them singletons. Germline assignment: CDR1 MNHNS and CDR2 SASEGT. This CDR3 has 15 residues. V lost 3 bases, J lost 9 bases, and 17 bases lay in between. Concerning this clonotype itself: Its cognate antigen is unknown.

This TCR derives from a woman older than 75 in good health. Sequencing was done on a sample of blood. The V call is TRBV6-1, the J call TRBJ2-2; D perhaps matches TRBD1 (6 bases). The CDR3 bases are TGTGCCAGCAGTGATCAGGGACATAGCATGAGGGAGCTGTTTTTT. Its protein is CASSDQGHSMRELFF.